This T cell receptor (beta chain) was captured by sequencing in a study of glioma-infiltrating T cells (dated by TCRdb to 2016 to 2017). Describing the broader study: The low-grade gliomas were WHO grade II oligodendrogliomas or astrocytomas, while the glioblastomas were WHO grade IV tumors sampled at initial diagnosis rather than at recurrent diagnosis. Glioma patients received dexamethasone for six or fewer days before surgery. The study sequenced TCR alpha- and beta-chain repertoires from glioma tissue, from non-neoplastic brain tissue and from matched peripheral blood mononuclear cells. For blood libraries, the target was roughly 4.5- to 11-fold sequencing coverage of some 1 million peripheral T cells. Each tissue-infiltrating repertoire was compared with the same patient's peripheral blood repertoire to measure divergence between tissue and blood T-cell populations. The paired cohort was made up of three low-grade glioma patients, eight primary glioblastoma patients and three non-glioma patients who contributed non-neoplastic brain tissue. On the study overall, not on this receptor specifically: Very few CDR3 sequences were found to be shared between tissue and blood, and this scarcity was attributed to high CDR3 diversity and limited sampling. A signature set of shared blood CDR3 motifs marked patients with low tissue-blood divergence and was depleted in highly divergent patients. The group comparisons were based on small numbers of patients: three non-neoplastic, three low-grade glioma and about eight glioblastoma patients. VJ-independent divergence between tissue and blood was found to be below expectation in non-neoplastic patients but above expectation in all gliomas, particularly low-grade gliomas.

Immediately after resection, surgical brain or tumor specimens were cryofrozen in liquid nitrogen, and peripheral blood cells were collected at the same time. The CDR3 goes from the cysteine to the phenylalanine over 17 residues. The kept DNA is CDR3 alone, 51 bases in frame from the first base. From the germline V gene, CDR1 is MGHRA and CDR2 is YSYEKL. The V end loses 1 base and the J end loses 1 base, and a stretch of 16 bases separates them. The iRepertoire nested amplicon-rescue multiplex PCR (arm-PCR) platform was used to amplify TCR alpha and beta CDR3 regions from RNA. One-step reverse transcription and amplification used roughly 95-450 ng of tissue mRNA or PBMC total RNA as input. After bead purification, a secondary multiplex PCR added Illumina adapters, and libraries were gel-purified between 200 and 400 bp. Internal 6-nucleotide barcodes were carried by the libraries and were used for demultiplexing. Libraries were sequenced on an Illumina MiSeq with 2x220 or 2x250 nucleotide paired-end reads. The original pipeline was this. Paired reads were merged using FLASH 1.2.11 and were aligned to the GRCh37 human genome using BWA-MEM, after which TRA and TRB reads were extracted. An IMGT-derived reference of cassette sequences and CDR3 motifs, with pseudogenes included, was used for V and J assignment. Reads were translated in three frames, and productive CDR3s were defined by a C…FGXG motif without stop codons. Unique combinations of V-J cassette pair and CDR3 amino acid sequence were defined as clonotypes. Reads were filtered by Hamming distance, thresholded by each sample's sequence error rate in mapped regions. TCRdb itself trimmed the public reads at Q25 with fastp, ran MiXCR and retained productive beta chains. Every entry covers one CDR3 protein and lists the most common genes and DNA from its rows. The V and J calls were determined by TCRdb, not by the authors. The sample has a few hundred thousand distinct CDR3 sequences on record, about two fifths of them singletons. Together, the top ten hold about 12% of the sample.

Turning to this clonotype: What this receptor recognizes is not known. The record has no base qualities; no much larger clone is one base away.

Sequencing was performed on glioma tissue, nonneoplastic brain tissue, or PBMCs (not recorded which). The origin of this receptor is a human donor with low-grade glioma or glioblastoma, undergoing nonglioma brain surgery, or in good health (not recorded which). Recombination joined TRBV4-1 with TRBJ2-5, and TRBD1 may be the D gene, going by 6 matching bases. The CDR3 in this case is CASSQATGTLSQETQYF. The DNA reads TGCGCCAGCAGCCAAGCGACCGGGACACTCTCCCAAGAGACCCAGTACTTC.